One T cell receptor (beta chain) is described in this entry. What it binds is unknown. These data come from a study of blood T cells in healthy people across ages. The overall study: Per every two T cells, about one barcoded beta molecule was captured by template switching. Regarding the study as a whole: Naive CD4+ cell counts and diversity both ran higher in long-lived than in aged donors.

Alongside a J-beta primer mix, a sample-barcoded 5' primer served in a second PCR lasting roughly 7 to 11 cycles. From the 5' RACE reads, TCRdb called clonotypes with MiXCR, one entry per CDR3 protein. Found here are hundreds of thousands of distinct CDR3 sequences, about 59% of them singletons; the top ten hold 28%. Staff drew around 10 milliliters of peripheral blood from each donor. The receptor was derived from a man aged 25 to 40 in good health. Sequencing input: blood.

CDR3 loop: CASSREGGYEQYF. The CDR3, as DNA: TGTGCCAGCAGTCGAGAGGGGGGGTACGAGCAGTACTTC. The gene calls are TRBV7-2 and TRBJ2-4, with D perhaps TRBD2 (7 bases). The J call could be wrong; TRBJ2-7 is a better fit for the DNA end. This CDR3 is built from 13 residues. CDR1 and CDR2 from the germline V gene are SGHTA and FQGNSA.